This record concerns one TCR beta chain sequence. This sample was included in a study of blood T cells in healthy people across ages. A sample-barcoded 5' primer and a J-beta primer mix were used in a second PCR of roughly 6 to 11 cycles. TCRdb independently ran MiXCR on the 5' RACE reads; one entry per CDR3 protein. The table has 1.5 million to 2 million distinct CDR3 sequences, 25% to 30% seen once; the top ten hold roughly 8.2%. This CDR3 is 13 amino acids long. CDR1 MGHRA and CDR2 YSYEKL come from the germline V gene. Trimming took off 0 bases at V and 2 bases at J, with 5 bases between the two ends.

The receptor was isolated from a woman aged 25 to 45 in good health. This chain uses TRBV4-1 with TRBJ2-7; D is undetermined. The sample was blood. This chain's CDR3 is CASSQDWTYEQYF. The CDR3, as DNA: TGCGCCAGCAGCCAAGATTGGACCTACGAGCAGTACTTC.